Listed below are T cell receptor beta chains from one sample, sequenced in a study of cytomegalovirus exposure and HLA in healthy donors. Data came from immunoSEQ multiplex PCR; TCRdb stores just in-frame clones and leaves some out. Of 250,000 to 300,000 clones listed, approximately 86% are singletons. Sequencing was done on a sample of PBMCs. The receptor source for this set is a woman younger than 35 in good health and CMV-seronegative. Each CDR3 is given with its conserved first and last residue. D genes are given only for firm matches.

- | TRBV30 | CAWSVWGGNEKLFF
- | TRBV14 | CASSQAREQYF
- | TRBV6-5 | CASSYGGSGTIYF
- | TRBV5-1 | CASSWRTDSYEQYF
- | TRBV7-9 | CASSLTRIDTQYF
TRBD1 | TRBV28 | CASSPRTGKREKLFF
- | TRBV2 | CASSDSQGLNQPQHF
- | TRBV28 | CASTQITEAFF
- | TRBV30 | CAWSVWAGLAGANVLTF
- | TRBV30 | CAWSRAGGLSGDETQYF
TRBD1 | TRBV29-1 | CSVLNQGARTYNEQFF
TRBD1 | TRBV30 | CASRRLAGGDYGYTF
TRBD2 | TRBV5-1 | CASSSSLAGEPNEQFF
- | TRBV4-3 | CASSQLEGGNIQYF
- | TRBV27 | CASVDRDSGNTIYF
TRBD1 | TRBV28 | CATRPGQNYGYTF
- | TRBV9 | CASGGNEKLFF
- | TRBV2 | CASSRDTSNQPQHF
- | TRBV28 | CASSHGSRILEHF
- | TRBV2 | CASSDIATIAGNTIYF
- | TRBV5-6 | CASSLGGLEKLFF
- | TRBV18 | CASGEANTEAFF
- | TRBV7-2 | CASSLLGDYEQYF
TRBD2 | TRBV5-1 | CASTLLAGVVNEQFF
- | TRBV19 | CASEPRLGNEKLFF
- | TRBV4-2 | CATSRVTSIGETQYF
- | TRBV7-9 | CASSVQETQYF
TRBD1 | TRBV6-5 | CASSSGGSTKNIQYF
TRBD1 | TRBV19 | CATRDRLTDEQYF
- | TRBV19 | CASSKTPGDQPQHF
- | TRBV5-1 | CASSVWDTRSKNIQYF
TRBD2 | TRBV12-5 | CASEGDSGSMVAGELFF
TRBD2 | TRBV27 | CASSLPPGLAGGRDNEQFF
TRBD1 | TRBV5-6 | CASSSLLRDRAAFF
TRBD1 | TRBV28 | CASRIRQGGGYTF
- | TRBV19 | CASSTTGTSINEQFF
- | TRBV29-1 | CVANRDRTEAFF
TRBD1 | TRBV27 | CASSRDRDALHTGELFF
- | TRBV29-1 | CSVSRGMNTEAFF
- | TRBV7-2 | CASSRLTGSYEQYF
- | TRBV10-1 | CASSGKTGLETQYF
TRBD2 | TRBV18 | CASCVASGLQETQYF
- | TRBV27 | CASSLYRVESYNEQFF